This T cell receptor (beta chain) was identified in a study of cytomegalovirus exposure and HLA in healthy donors. Overall study results and limits: For cytomegalovirus status, the classifier reportedly gave diagnoses with high specificity and sensitivity.

The CDR3 is made up of 15 amino acids. Trimming took 3 bases from V and 7 from J; bases not matched to a gene: 9. Germline CDR1 LNHDA, CDR2 SQIVND (reference sequence). Produced via immunoSEQ multiplex PCR; TCRdb's table is partial and in-frame only. The sample contains hundreds of thousands of clones, roughly 90% of which appear only once. Note on this clone: Its antigen remains unidentified.

From the roughly 110-subject validation cohort, which was separate from the roughly 680-subject first cohort, the donors were drawn. The source of this sequence is a young man in good health and CMV-seropositive. The sample consisted of PBMCs. The V call is TRBV19, the J call TRBJ2-3; 8 bases are shared with TRBD2. CDR3 DNA: TGTGCCAGTAGTATTCTGAGCGGGAGTTGGAATACGCAGTATTTT. This codes for CASSILSGSWNTQYF.